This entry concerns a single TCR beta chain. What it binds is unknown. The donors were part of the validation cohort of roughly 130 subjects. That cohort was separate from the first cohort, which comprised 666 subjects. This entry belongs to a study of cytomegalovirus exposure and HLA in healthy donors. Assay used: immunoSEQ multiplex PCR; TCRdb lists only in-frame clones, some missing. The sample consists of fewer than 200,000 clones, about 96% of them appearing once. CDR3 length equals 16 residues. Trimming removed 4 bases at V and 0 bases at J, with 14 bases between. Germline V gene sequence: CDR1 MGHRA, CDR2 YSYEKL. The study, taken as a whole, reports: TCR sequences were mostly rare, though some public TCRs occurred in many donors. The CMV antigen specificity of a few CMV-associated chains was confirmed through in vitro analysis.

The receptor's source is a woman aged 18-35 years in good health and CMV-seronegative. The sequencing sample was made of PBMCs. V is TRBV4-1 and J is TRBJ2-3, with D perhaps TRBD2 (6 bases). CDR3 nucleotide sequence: TGCGCCAGCAGCCTGGTAGGGACTTATAGCACAGATACGCAGTATTTT. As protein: CASSLVGTYSTDTQYF.